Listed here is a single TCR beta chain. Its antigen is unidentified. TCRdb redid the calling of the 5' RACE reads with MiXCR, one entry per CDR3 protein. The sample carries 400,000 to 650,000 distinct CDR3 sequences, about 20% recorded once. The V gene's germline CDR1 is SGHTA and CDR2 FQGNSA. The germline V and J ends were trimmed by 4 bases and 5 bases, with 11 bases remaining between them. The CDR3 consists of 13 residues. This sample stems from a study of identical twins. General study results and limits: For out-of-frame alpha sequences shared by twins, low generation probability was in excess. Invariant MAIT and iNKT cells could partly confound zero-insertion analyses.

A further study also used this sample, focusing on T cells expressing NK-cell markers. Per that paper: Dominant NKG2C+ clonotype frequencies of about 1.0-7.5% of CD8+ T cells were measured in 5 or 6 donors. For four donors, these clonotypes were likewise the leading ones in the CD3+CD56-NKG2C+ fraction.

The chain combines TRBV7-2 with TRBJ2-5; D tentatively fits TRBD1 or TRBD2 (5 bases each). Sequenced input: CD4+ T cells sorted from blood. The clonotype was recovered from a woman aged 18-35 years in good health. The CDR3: CASSSSWGETQYF. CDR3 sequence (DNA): TGTGCCAGCAGCTCATCCTGGGGGGAGACCCAGTACTTC.